The clone carrying this T cell receptor (beta chain) was found a few times. This entry belongs to a study of blood T cells in healthy people across ages. Through a sample-barcoded 5' primer and a J-beta primer mix, a second PCR was run for about 6 to 11 cycles. TCRdb reanalysed the 5' RACE reads using MiXCR and keeps one entry per CDR3 protein. The repertoire includes more than 1,000,000 distinct CDR3 sequences, roughly a quarter of them detected once, and approximately 0.71% sits in the top ten. V lost 6 bases to trimming and J lost 8 bases, with 11 bases between them. The CDR3 has 12 amino acids. CDR1 is SEHNR and CDR2 is FQNEAQ in the germline V gene (reference sequence). Another study also made use of these data, one on T cells of mothers and their children. Per that paper: The donor cohort consisted of a few healthy Caucasian mothers and their six children.

V and J are TRBV7-9 and TRBJ1-3, with TRBD1 as a possible D gene (5 bases). Input material: blood. The receptor's source is a girl aged 2-10 years in good health. The chain's CDR3 is CASRGWGDTIYF. CDR3 sequence (DNA): TGTGCCAGCAGGGGATGGGGGGACACCATATATTTT.